This is a list of T cell receptor beta chains from one sample in a study of blood T cell repertoires in COVID-19. Measured with immunoSEQ multiplex PCR; TCRdb has only the in-frame clones, and not every one. The sample consists of tens of thousands of clones, around 85% of them appearing once. Sequences were obtained from peripheral blood. The receptors shown here come from a woman in her forties or fifties with acute or convalescent COVID-19. Each CDR3 is given with its conserved first and last residue. D genes are given only for firm matches. Expanded clones are given a class, and other clones once, few, many or no size at all.

D gene | J gene | clone size | V gene | CDR3 DNA | CDR3 protein
- | TRBJ1-1 | once | TRBV19 | TGTGCCAGTAGTAAGGCAGGAACCACTGAAGCTTTCTTT | CASSKAGTTEAFF
- | TRBJ2-1 | - | TRBV28 | TGTGCCAGCAGCCCTCAAAGGGGCTCCTACAATGAGCAGTTCTTC | CASSPQRGSYNEQFF
TRBD1 | TRBJ2-7 | - | TRBV5-1 | TGCGCCAGCAGCTTAAATACAGGGGCGGCCTACGAGCAGTACTTC | CASSLNTGAAYEQYF
- | TRBJ2-1 | few | TRBV7-9 | TGTGCCAGCAGCCCTCTCCGGAGCGTCCCCTCCTACAATGAGCAGTTCTTC | CASSPLRSVPSYNEQFF
- | TRBJ2-6 | - | TRBV19 | TGTGCCAGTAGCCTGGGGGGTATCACTGGGGCCAACGTCCTGACTTTC | CASSLGGITGANVLTF
- | TRBJ1-1 | once | TRBV7-8 | TGTGCCAGCAGCTTGGGGGGAGGCGCTGAAGCTTTCTTT | CASSLGGGAEAFF
TRBD2 | TRBJ2-7 | - | TRBV10-3 | TGTGCCATTCTCGGACTAGCGGGAGATGAGCAGTACTTC | CAILGLAGDEQYF
TRBD2 | TRBJ2-7 | - | TRBV7-8 | TGTGCCAGCAGCCGCATCCACAATCGACCGGGACTAGGGAGTTACGAGCAGTACTTC | CASSRIHNRPGLGSYEQYF
TRBD2 | TRBJ2-7 | - | TRBV3-1/TRBV3-2 | TGTGCCAGCAGCCCCGGGGGGGAGGGGTCCGAGCAGTACTTC | CASSPGGEGSEQYF
- | TRBJ2-7 | - | TRBV27 | TGTGCCAGCGGAATAAGGACACCGACCTACGAGCAGTACTTC | CASGIRTPTYEQYF
- | TRBJ1-1 | few | TRBV5-1 | TGCGCCAGCAGCCGAGGAATTAACATGAGGATGAACACTGAAGCTTTCTTT | CASSRGINMRMNTEAFF